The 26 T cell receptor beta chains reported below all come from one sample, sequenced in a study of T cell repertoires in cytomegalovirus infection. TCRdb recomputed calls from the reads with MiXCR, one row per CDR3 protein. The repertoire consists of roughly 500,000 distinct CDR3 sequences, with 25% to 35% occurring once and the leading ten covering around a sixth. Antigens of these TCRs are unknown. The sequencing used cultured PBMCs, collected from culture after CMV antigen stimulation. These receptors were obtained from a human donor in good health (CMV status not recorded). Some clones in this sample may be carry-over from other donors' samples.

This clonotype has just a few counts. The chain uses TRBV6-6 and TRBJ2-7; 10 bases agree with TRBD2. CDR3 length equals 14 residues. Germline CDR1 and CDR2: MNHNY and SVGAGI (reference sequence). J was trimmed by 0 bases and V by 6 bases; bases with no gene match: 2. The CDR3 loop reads CASRSSGGSYEQYV. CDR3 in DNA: TGTGCCAGCAGATCTAGCGGGGGCTCCTACGAGCAGTACGTC.

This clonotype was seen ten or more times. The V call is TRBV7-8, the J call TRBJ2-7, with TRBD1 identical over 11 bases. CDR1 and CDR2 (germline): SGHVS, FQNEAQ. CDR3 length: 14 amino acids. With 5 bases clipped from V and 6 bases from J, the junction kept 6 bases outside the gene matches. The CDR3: CASSPMGQGGEQYV. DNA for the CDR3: TGTGCCAGCAGCCCCATGGGACAGGGGGGCGAGCAGTACGTC.

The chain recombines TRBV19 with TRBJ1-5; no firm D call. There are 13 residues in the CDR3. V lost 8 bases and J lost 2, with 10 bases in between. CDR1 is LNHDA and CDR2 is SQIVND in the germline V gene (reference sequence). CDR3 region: CASRDGRNQPQHF. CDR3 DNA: TGTGCCAGTCGCGACGGCCGCAATCAGCCCCAGCATTTT.

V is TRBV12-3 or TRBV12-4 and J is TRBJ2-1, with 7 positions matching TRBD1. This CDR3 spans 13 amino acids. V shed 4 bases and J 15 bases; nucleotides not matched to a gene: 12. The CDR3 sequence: CASSSPTTGVGFF. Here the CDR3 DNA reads TGTGCCAGCAGTTCACCTACTACAGGGGTCGGGTTCTTC.

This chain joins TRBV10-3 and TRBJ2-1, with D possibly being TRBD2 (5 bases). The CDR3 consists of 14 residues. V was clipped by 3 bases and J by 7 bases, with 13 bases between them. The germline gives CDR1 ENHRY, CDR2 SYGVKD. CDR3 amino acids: CAISDLKDSNEQFF. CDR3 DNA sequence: TGTGCCATCAGTGACCTTAAGGACTCGAATGAGCAGTTCTTC.

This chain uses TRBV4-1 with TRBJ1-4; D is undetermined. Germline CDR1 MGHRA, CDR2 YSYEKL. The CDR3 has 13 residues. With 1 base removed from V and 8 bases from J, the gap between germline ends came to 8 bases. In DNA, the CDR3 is TGCGCCAGCAGCCAAGTAGGTGAAGAAAAACTGTTTTTT. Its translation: CASSQVGEEKLFF.

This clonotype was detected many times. The CDR3 nucleotides are TGTGCCAGCAGTTACTCGATAGTTCGGGGAAACACTGAAGCTTTCTTT. This sequence encodes CASSYSIVRGNTEAFF. V is TRBV6-2 or TRBV6-3 and J is TRBJ1-1, with D unresolved. Germline values: CDR1 MNHEY, CDR2 SVGEGT. Between the trimmed V and J ends, which lost 0 bases and 2 bases, there was a span of 13 bases. The CDR3 spans 16 residues.

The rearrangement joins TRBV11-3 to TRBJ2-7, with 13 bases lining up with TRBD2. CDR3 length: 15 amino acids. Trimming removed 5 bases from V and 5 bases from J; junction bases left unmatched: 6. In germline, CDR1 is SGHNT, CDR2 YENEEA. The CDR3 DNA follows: TGTGCCAGCAGCGCCGGGACTAGCGGGATTCACGAGCAGTACGTC. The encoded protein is CASSAGTSGIHEQYV.

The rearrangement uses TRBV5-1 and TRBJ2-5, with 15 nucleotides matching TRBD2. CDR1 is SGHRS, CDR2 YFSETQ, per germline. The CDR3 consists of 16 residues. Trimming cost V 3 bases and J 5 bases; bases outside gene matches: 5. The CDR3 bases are TGCGCCAGCAGCTCCGGGACTAGCGGGGGGATGGAGACCCAGTACTTC. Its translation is CASSSGTSGGMETQYF.

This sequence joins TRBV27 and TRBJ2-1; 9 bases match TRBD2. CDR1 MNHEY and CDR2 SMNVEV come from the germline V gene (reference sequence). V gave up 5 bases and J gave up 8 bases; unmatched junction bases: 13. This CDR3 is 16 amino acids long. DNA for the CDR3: TGTGCCAGCAGTCCTATAACCGGGACTAGCCTCCATGAGCAGTTCTTC. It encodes CASSPITGTSLHEQFF.

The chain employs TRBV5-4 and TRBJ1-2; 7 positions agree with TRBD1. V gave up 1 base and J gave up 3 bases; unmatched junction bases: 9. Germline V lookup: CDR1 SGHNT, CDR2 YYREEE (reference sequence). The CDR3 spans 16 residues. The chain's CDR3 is CASSLMRQGDDYGYTF. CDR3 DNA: TGTGCCAGCAGCTTGATGAGACAGGGCGATGACTATGGCTACACCTTC.

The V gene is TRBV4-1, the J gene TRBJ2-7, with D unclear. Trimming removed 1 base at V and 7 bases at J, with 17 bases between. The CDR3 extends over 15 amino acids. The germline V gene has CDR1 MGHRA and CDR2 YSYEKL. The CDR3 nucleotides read TGCGCCAGCAGCCAAGCTTCCTCTCTCCTACGGGAGCAGTACTTC. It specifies CASSQASSLLREQYF.

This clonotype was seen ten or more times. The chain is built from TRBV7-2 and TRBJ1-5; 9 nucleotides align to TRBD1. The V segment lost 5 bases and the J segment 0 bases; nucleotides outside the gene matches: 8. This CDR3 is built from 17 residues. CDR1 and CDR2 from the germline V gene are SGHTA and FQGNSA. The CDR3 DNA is TGTGCCAGCAGCGACGACAGGGGGATTGCTAGCAATCAGCCCCAGCATTTT. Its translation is CASSDDRGIASNQPQHF.

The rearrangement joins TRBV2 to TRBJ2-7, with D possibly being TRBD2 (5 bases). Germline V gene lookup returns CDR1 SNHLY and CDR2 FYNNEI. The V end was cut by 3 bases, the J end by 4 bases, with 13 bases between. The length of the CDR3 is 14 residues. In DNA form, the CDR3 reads TGTGCCAGCAGTGAGTCCGGGATATCTTACGAGCAGTACTTC. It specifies CASSESGISYEQYF.

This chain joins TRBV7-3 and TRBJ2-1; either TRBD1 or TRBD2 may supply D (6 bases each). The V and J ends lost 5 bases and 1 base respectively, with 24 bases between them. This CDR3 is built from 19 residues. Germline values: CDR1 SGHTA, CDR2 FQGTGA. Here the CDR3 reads CASSPRAGHPNPSYNEQFF. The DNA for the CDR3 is TGTGCCAGCAGCCCCCGGGCGGGACACCCAAACCCTTCCTACAATGAGCAGTTCTTC.

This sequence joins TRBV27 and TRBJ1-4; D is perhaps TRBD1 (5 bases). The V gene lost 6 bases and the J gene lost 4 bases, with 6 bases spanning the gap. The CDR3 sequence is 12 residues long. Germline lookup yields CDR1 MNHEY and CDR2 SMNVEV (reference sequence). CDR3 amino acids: CASRTVNEKLFF. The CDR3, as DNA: TGTGCCAGCAGGACAGTTAATGAAAAACTGTTTTTT.

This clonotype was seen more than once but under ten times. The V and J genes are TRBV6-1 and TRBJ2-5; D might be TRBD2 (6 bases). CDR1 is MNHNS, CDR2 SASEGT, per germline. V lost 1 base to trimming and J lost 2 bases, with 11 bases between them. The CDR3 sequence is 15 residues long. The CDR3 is CASSEELARQETQYF. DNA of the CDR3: TGTGCCAGCAGTGAAGAACTAGCAAGGCAAGAGACCCAGTACTTC.

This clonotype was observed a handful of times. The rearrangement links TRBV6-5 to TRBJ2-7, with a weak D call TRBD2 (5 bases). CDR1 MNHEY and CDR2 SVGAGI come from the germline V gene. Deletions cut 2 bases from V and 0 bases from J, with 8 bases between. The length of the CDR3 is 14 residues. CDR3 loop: CASSYLRDSYEQYF. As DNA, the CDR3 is TGTGCCAGCAGTTACCTTCGGGACTCCTACGAGCAGTACTTC.

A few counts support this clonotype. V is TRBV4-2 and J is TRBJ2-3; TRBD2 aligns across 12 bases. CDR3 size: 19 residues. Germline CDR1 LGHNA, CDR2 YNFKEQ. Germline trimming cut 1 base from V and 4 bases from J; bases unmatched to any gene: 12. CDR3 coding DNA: TGTGCCAGCAGCCAAGGTCCCCACCTAGCGGGAGGGAATGCAGATACGCAGTATTTT. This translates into CASSQGPHLAGGNADTQYF.

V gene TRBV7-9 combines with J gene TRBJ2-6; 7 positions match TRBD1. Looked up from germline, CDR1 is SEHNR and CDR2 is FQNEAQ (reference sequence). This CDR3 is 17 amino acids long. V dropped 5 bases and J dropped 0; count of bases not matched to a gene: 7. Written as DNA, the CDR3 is TGTGCCAGCAGCCCCCGGACAGGCCGCTCTGGGGCCAACGTCCTGACTTTC. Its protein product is CASSPRTGRSGANVLTF.

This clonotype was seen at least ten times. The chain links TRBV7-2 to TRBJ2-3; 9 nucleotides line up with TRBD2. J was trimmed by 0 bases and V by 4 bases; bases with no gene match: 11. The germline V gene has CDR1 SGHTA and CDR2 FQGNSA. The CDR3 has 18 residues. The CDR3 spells CASSSGRLAGTSTDTQYF. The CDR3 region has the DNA TGTGCCAGCAGCTCCGGGAGGCTAGCGGGAACTAGCACAGATACGCAGTATTTT.

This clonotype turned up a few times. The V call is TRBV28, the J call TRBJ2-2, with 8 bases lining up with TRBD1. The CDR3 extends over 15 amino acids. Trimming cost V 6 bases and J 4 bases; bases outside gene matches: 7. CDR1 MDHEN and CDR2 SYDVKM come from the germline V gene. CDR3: CASRINRGTTGELFF. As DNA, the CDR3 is TGTGCCAGCAGGATAAACAGGGGGACCACCGGGGAGCTGTTTTTT.

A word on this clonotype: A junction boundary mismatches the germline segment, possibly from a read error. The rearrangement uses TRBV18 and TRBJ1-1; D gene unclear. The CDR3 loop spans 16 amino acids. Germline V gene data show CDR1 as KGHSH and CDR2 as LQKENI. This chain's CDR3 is CASSLWSGRRNTEAFF. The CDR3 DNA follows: TGTGCTAGCTCCCTATGGAGTGGGCGGCGGAACACTGAAGCTTTCTTT. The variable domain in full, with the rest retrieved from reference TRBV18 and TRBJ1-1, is NAGVMQNPRHLVRRRGQEARLRCSPMKGHSHVYWYRQLPEEGLKFMVYLQKENIIDESGMPKERFSAEFPKEGPSILRIQQVVRGDSAAYFCASSLWSGRRNTEAFFGQGTRLTVV.

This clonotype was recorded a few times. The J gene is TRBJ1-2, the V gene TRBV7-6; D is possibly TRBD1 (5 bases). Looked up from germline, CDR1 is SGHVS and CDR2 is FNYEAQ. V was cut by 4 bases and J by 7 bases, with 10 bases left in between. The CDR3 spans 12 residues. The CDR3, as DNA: TGTGCCAGCAGCTCCGACGGGGGTGGCTACACCTTC. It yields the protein CASSSDGGGYTF.

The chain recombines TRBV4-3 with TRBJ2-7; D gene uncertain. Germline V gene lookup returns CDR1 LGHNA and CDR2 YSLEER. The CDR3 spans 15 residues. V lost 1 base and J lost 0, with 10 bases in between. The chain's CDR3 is CASSQGPLSSYEQYF. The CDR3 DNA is TGCGCCAGCAGCCAAGGCCCCTTAAGCTCCTACGAGCAGTACTTC.

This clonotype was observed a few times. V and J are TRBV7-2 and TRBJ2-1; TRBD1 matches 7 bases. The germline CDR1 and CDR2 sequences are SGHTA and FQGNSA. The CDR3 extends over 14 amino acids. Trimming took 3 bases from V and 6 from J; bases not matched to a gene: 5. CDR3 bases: TGTGCCAGCAGCTTCGGTCAGGGGGTCAATGAGCAGTTCTTC. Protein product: CASSFGQGVNEQFF.